The 7 T cell receptor beta chains below all came from one sample that was sequenced in a study of naive and memory T cell subsets. Both TRBC1 and TRBC2 were covered by a beta constant-region primer of two equimolar oligonucleotides. TCRdb ran MiXCR on the UMI-ligation and nested PCR reads and lists one entry per CDR3 protein. The sample lists approximately 85,000 distinct CDR3 sequences, roughly 7% occurring once. The sequenced material came from central memory CD4+ T cells from blood. The receptors shown here come from a human donor in good health.

Regarding this clonotype: Since a much larger clone is just one base distant, this may be a read error. The rearrangement links TRBV9 to TRBJ2-1; 9 bases are a match to TRBD2. J was trimmed by 8 bases and V by 5 bases; bases with no gene match: 11. The CDR3 covers 15 residues. Germline V gene sequence: CDR1 SGDLS, CDR2 YYNGEE. CDR3 loop: CASSAGGLGHDEQFF. Written as DNA, the CDR3 is TGTGCCAGCAGTGCGGGGGGGCTTGGGCACGATGAGCAGTTCTTC. Supplemented by reference TRBV9 and TRBJ2-1, the full variable domain reads DSGVTQTPKHLITATGQRVTLRCSPRSGDLSVYWYQQSLDQGLQFLIQYYNGEERAKGNILERFSAQQFPDLHSELNLSSLELGDSALYFCASSAGGLGHDEQFFGPGTRLTVL.

This clonotype has just a few counts. This chain joins TRBV7-8 and TRBJ2-1, with TRBD2 matching over 9 bases. V dropped 2 bases and J dropped 6; count of bases not matched to a gene: 5. The germline V gene has CDR1 SGHVS and CDR2 FQNEAQ. The CDR3 extends over 15 amino acids. CDR3 DNA sequence: TGTGCCAGCAGCTTACTAGCGGGATCGCCCAATGAGCAGTTCTTC. Its protein product is CASSLLAGSPNEQFF.

Only a few counts were recorded for this clonotype. This chain connects TRBV20-1 to TRBJ2-1; 10 bases map to TRBD2. The CDR3 covers 18 residues. With V trimmed by 4 bases and J by 8 bases, 20 bases remained unmatched. Germline V gene data show CDR1 as DFQATT and CDR2 as SNEGSKA (reference sequence). CDR3 coding DNA: TGCAGTGCTACGCTCTGGCGGGCTAGCGGGAGAGCTGTGTATGAGCAGTTCTTC. It codes for CSATLWRASGRAVYEQFF.

There are many counts of this clonotype. The genes are TRBV18 and TRBJ1-1; 7 bases fit TRBD1. V shed 9 bases and J 4 bases; nucleotides not matched to a gene: 14. This CDR3 region has 15 residues. Germline values: CDR1 KGHSH, CDR2 LQKENI. The DNA for the CDR3 is TGTGCCAGTCTACCCCGGGAGGGGGCGGCCACTGAAGCTTTCTTT. Encoded protein: CASLPREGAATEAFF.

This clonotype was detected ten times or more. J is TRBJ2-3 and V is TRBV6-2 or TRBV6-3; TRBD2 might be the D (5 bases). Trimming took off 5 bases at V and 2 bases at J, with 14 bases between the two ends. CDR1 is MNHEY and CDR2 is SVGEGT in the germline V gene. The CDR3 sequence is 15 residues long. This CDR3 is CASSKMDLLTDTQYF. The CDR3, as DNA: TGTGCCAGCAGTAAAATGGACTTACTCACAGATACGCAGTATTTT.

This clonotype was counted only a few times. The chain has TRBV25-1 and TRBJ2-7, with a possible D match to TRBD1 (6 bases). Trimming took 10 bases from V and 0 from J, leaving 13 bases between them. Germline V lookup: CDR1 MGHDK, CDR2 SYGVNS. This CDR3 spans 13 amino acids. CDR3 DNA sequence: TGTGCCATCCCGGTGGACAGCTCCTACGAGCAGTACTTC. The encoded protein is CAIPVDSSYEQYF.

This chain links TRBV5-6 with TRBJ2-1, with D maybe TRBD2 (6 bases). With 2 bases removed from V and 6 bases from J, the gap between germline ends came to 15 bases. Germline CDR1 is SGHDT and CDR2 is YYEEEE. This CDR3 region has 15 residues. The CDR3 bases are TGTGCCAGCAGCTTTTTTCCTAGCGCGGGCAATGAGCAGTTCTTC. Translating gives CASSFFPSAGNEQFF.